In its sample, the clone carrying this T cell receptor beta chain was seen many times. Each CDR3 protein is one row after TCRdb ran MiXCR on the reads. The profile shows around 490,000 distinct CDR3 sequences, about 26% of them singletons. The sample belongs to a study of T cell repertoires in cytomegalovirus infection. Trimming removed 3 bases from V and 1 base from J; junction bases left unmatched: 14. Germline CDR1 and CDR2: LGHNA and YSLEER. The CDR3 spans 20 residues. The receptor was derived from a human donor in good health (CMV status not recorded). Some clones in this sample may be carry-over from other donors' samples. The chain links TRBV4-3 to TRBJ2-2, with 10 positions matching TRBD1. The sample was PBMCs. The CDR3 nucleotides are TGCGCCAGCAGCCATGGGAGGTTCGGGACAGGGGATCGGAACACCGGGGAGCTGTTTTTT. This gives the protein CASSHGRFGTGDRNTGELFF.